Below, 30 T cell receptor beta chains from the same sample are listed, as sequenced in a study of neurological immune-mediated disorders. Via MiXCR, TCRdb re-called the 5' RACE reads, giving one row per CDR3 protein. The sample gives just under 60,000 distinct CDR3 sequences, less than 2.5% of which show up once; 3% is in the top ten. Sequenced input: PBMCs. These receptors originate from a man aged 50-59 years with multiple sclerosis.

This clonotype was counted at least ten times. V gene TRBV11-3 combines with J gene TRBJ2-1; 7 nucleotides line up with TRBD2. The ends lost 1 base at V and 2 bases at J; junction bases unmatched: 5. Germline V lookup: CDR1 SGHNT, CDR2 YENEEA. The CDR3 is 16 residues long. CDR3 bases: TGTGCCAGCAGCTTAGGCGTGGCGGGGGCCTACAATGAGCAGTTCTTC. Amino acids: CASSLGVAGAYNEQFF.

This clonotype has at least ten counts. The rearrangement uses TRBV27 and TRBJ2-7; a weak D match, TRBD1 (5 bases). Trimming removed 5 bases from V and 3 bases from J, with 11 bases in between. This CDR3 has 13 amino acids. From germline, CDR1 is MNHEY and CDR2 SMNVEV (reference sequence). CDR3 DNA sequence: TGTGCCAGCAGTGTGCAGGGTCACTACGAGCAGTACTTC. It encodes CASSVQGHYEQYF.

In this sample, this clonotype turned up many times. This sequence joins TRBV6-5 and TRBJ2-7; TRBD1 matches 8 bases. The CDR3 consists of 14 residues. The V segment lost 6 bases and the J segment 3 bases; nucleotides outside the gene matches: 7. Germline V lookup: CDR1 MNHEY, CDR2 SVGAGI. For the CDR3, the DNA is TGTGCCAGCAGGGGGACAGGAACTTACTACGAGCAGTACTTC. Protein sequence: CASRGTGTYYEQYF.

This clonotype was counted many times. No conserved phenylalanine or tryptophan ends this CDR3, so it is likely a read error. The genes are TRBV15 and TRBJ1-2, with TRBD1 identical over 8 bases. Germline trimming cut 0 bases from V and 6 bases from J; bases unmatched to any gene: 3. Per the germline V gene, CDR1 is LNHNV and CDR2 is YYDKDF (reference sequence). This CDR3 is 14 amino acids long. CDR3 sequence (DNA): TGTGCCACCAGCAGAGACAGGGGGCGGGATGGCTACACCTGC. Protein: CATSRDRGRDGYTC.

This clonotype appeared many times. V gene TRBV6-2 or TRBV6-3 combines with J gene TRBJ2-7; D is unresolved. CDR1 MNHEY and CDR2 SVGEGT come from the germline V gene. The ends were cut back, 0 bases at V and 1 base at J, with 7 bases in the middle. The CDR3 spans 14 residues. DNA of the CDR3: TGTGCCAGCAGTTACTCACGGAGATCCTACGAGCAGTACTTC. It encodes CASSYSRRSYEQYF.

This clonotype was seen at least ten times. V and J are TRBV11-2 and TRBJ1-3; D not resolved. The V gene's germline CDR1 is SGHAT and CDR2 FQNNGV. Trimming removed 3 bases at V and 0 bases at J, with 9 bases between. The CDR3 totals 15 residues. The CDR3 reads CASSLDGRSGNTIYF. The CDR3 DNA reads as TGTGCCAGCAGCTTGGACGGTCGCTCTGGAAACACCATATATTTT.

This clonotype has a handful of counts. This may arise from a read error, as a much more abundant clone is one base away. The gene calls are TRBV5-1 and TRBJ1-1, with a possible D match to TRBD1 (6 bases). The CDR3 runs 14 residues. Per germline, CDR1 SGHRS and CDR2 YFSETQ. V was cut by 4 bases and J by 4 bases, with 14 bases left in between. The DNA for the CDR3 is TGCGCCAGCAGCGACATCGGACAGTCCACTGAAGCTTTCTTT. This translates into CASSDIGQSTEAFF.

This clonotype was recorded many times. This CDR3 is CASSRGTAGNQPQHF. Written as DNA, the CDR3 is TGTGCCAGCAGCCGCGGGACGGCTGGGAATCAGCCCCAGCATTTT. This chain connects TRBV11-2 to TRBJ1-5; maybe TRBD1 (5 bases). The CDR3 spans 15 residues. The V end was cut by 5 bases, the J end by 4 bases, with 15 bases between. Germline V CDR1 and CDR2: SGHAT, FQNNGV.

V gene TRBV5-1 combines with J gene TRBJ2-5; weak D call: TRBD2 (6 bases). Germline V gene lookup returns CDR1 SGHRS and CDR2 YFSETQ. With 6 bases removed from V and 5 bases from J, the gap between germline ends came to 17 bases. The CDR3 length is 14 residues. The CDR3 DNA reads TGCGCCAGCACCCCAGGCGGGATCACGGAGACCCAGTACTTC. This gives the protein CASTPGGITETQYF.

This clonotype was observed many times. V is TRBV5-5 and J is TRBJ1-3, with no clear D. Trimming stripped 4 bases from V and 0 bases from J, with 14 bases between. Germline V lookup: CDR1 SGHKS, CDR2 YYEKEE (reference sequence). CDR3 length: 16 residues. This CDR3 reads CASSRGDSPSGNTIYF. Written as DNA, the CDR3 is TGTGCCAGCAGCCGAGGTGACTCCCCCTCTGGAAACACCATATATTTT.

This clonotype has a count of ten or more. The J gene is TRBJ2-1, the V gene TRBV5-1; 7 bases line up with TRBD1. This CDR3 contains 15 residues. CDR1 and CDR2 from the germline V gene are SGHRS and YFSETQ. V was clipped by 1 base and J by 2 bases; unmatched bases: 3. Written as DNA, the CDR3 is TGCGCCAGCAGCTTGCTTCAGGGGGCCTACAATGAGCAGTTCTTC. Its protein product is CASSLLQGAYNEQFF.

In its sample, this clonotype was seen many times. CDR3 nucleotides: TGCAGTGCTAAGGACAGGGTGGGCACAGATACGCAGTATTTT. Protein sequence: CSAKDRVGTDTQYF. The V call is TRBV20-1, the J call TRBJ2-3, with TRBD1 matching over 8 bases. Per germline, CDR1 DFQATT and CDR2 SNEGSKA (reference sequence). CDR3 length: 14 residues. V was clipped by 4 bases and J by 1 base; unmatched bases: 4.

The table lists this clonotype with many counts. J is TRBJ2-3 and V is TRBV20-1; D might be TRBD1 (5 bases). Trimming stripped 8 bases from V and 6 bases from J, with 15 bases between. Germline assignment: CDR1 DFQATT and CDR2 SNEGSKA (reference sequence). The CDR3 runs to 12 residues. The CDR3, as DNA: TGCAGTCTTCCTTTAGGGGTGGATACGCAGTATTTT. It translates to CSLPLGVDTQYF.

This clonotype was counted many times. The chain employs TRBV7-2 and TRBJ2-7, with D possibly being TRBD2 (6 bases). Germline assignment: CDR1 SGHTA and CDR2 FQGNSA. V was pared by 5 bases and J by 4 bases, with 18 bases between. The CDR3 has 15 amino acids. DNA for the CDR3: TGTGCCAGCAGCAATCAAGCGGGTTCCGGGTACGAGCAGTACTTC. This codes for CASSNQAGSGYEQYF.

This clonotype occurred many times. The CDR3 loop reads CASSGLNNEQFF. As DNA, the CDR3 is TGTGCCAGCAGCGGACTGAACAATGAGCAGTTCTTC. This chain links TRBV3-1 with TRBJ2-1; D possibly corresponds to TRBD2 (5 bases). The V end lost 5 bases, the J end lost 5 bases, and 7 bases lay between the germline ends. Germline assignment: CDR1 LGHDT and CDR2 YNNKEL (reference sequence). The CDR3 has 12 amino acids.

This clonotype was detected ten times or more. The V gene is TRBV11-2, the J gene TRBJ2-5; possible D gene TRBD2, 6 bases. The V end was cut by 1 base, the J end by 4 bases, with 10 bases between. Germline lookup yields CDR1 SGHAT and CDR2 FQNNGV. The CDR3 totals 14 residues. This CDR3 is CASSLAVGGETQYF. In DNA form, the CDR3 reads TGTGCCAGCAGCTTAGCTGTCGGGGGAGAGACCCAGTACTTC.

The genes are TRBV7-7 and TRBJ2-7, with 12 bases that match TRBD2. The V gene end was trimmed by 4 bases and the J gene end by 5 bases; junction bases not matched to a gene: 12. Germline V gene data show CDR1 as SSHAT and CDR2 as FNYEAQ (reference sequence). The CDR3 totals 17 residues. CDR3: CASSCGLAGSAIDEQYF. In nucleotides, the CDR3 is TGTGCCAGCAGCTGTGGACTAGCGGGGAGCGCTATCGACGAGCAGTACTTC.

V and J are TRBV7-9 and TRBJ2-2; 8 nucleotides align to TRBD2. This CDR3 comprises 16 residues. Per the germline V gene, CDR1 is SEHNR and CDR2 is FQNEAQ (reference sequence). J lost 5 bases, V lost 2 bases, and 7 bases had no gene match. CDR3 sequence reads: CASSLTGLEATGELFF. The DNA of the CDR3 is TGTGCCAGCAGCTTAACGGGACTAGAAGCGACCGGGGAGCTGTTTTTT.

This clonotype was found many times. The chain couples TRBV12-3 or TRBV12-4 to TRBJ1-2, with D uncertain. The CDR3 length is 12 residues. V lost 2 bases to trimming and J lost 5 bases, with 6 bases between them. For the CDR3, the DNA is TGTGCCAGCAGTTTATGGAAGTATGGCTACACCTTC. Protein product: CASSLWKYGYTF.

The table lists this clonotype with many counts. This chain connects TRBV6-5 to TRBJ1-5; TRBD1 is a possible D gene (5 bases). Germline V gives CDR1 MNHEY, CDR2 SVGAGI. The CDR3 is 15 amino acids. V was trimmed by 7 bases and J by 3 bases, leaving 16 bases between them. The CDR3: CASKGTVGVNQPQHF. CDR3 nucleotides: TGTGCCAGCAAGGGGACGGTTGGTGTCAATCAGCCCCAGCATTTT.

In its sample, this clonotype was seen many times. The chain employs TRBV10-2 and TRBJ1-2; the match to TRBD1 covers 11 bases. The V segment lost 2 bases and the J segment 6 bases; nucleotides outside the gene matches: 8. CDR1 and CDR2 from the germline V gene are WSHSY and SAAADI. This CDR3 is built from 16 residues. CDR3 region: CASSERGDRGRDGYTF. In DNA form, the CDR3 reads TGCGCCAGCAGTGAGAGGGGGGACAGGGGGAGAGATGGCTACACCTTC.

Details on this clonotype: This clone may be a read error of a much larger clone one base away. This chain uses TRBV7-2 with TRBJ1-4; D is undetermined. CDR1 SGHTA and CDR2 FQGNSA come from the germline V gene. The V and J ends lost 0 bases and 6 bases respectively, with 2 bases between them. This CDR3 is built from 12 residues. CDR3 amino acids: CASSLAHEKLFF. CDR3 coding DNA: TGTGCCAGCAGCTTAGCGCATGAAAAACTGTTTTTT.

This clonotype was counted many times. The CDR3 DNA follows: TGCGCCAGCAGCCAAAGCAGGGTAGGGACTGAAGCTTTCTTT. This gives the protein CASSQSRVGTEAFF. This chain joins TRBV4-1 and TRBJ1-1, with a weak D call TRBD1 (5 bases). Trimming left V 2 bases short and J 5 bases short, with 12 bases between. The CDR3 contains 14 residues. Germline values: CDR1 MGHRA, CDR2 YSYEKL.

This clonotype was observed at least ten times. V gene TRBV5-1 combines with J gene TRBJ1-4, with a possible D match to TRBD1 (6 bases). CDR1 SGHRS and CDR2 YFSETQ come from the germline V gene. Trimming removed 5 bases from V and 7 bases from J, with 15 bases in between. The CDR3 has 14 residues. DNA of the CDR3: TGCGCCAGCAGTTCGGACAGTAACTCTGAAAAACTGTTTTTT. Amino acids: CASSSDSNSEKLFF. Based on the CDR3 plus reference TRBV5-1 and TRBJ1-4, the full variable domain is KAGVTQTPRYLIKTRGQQVTLSCSPISGHRSVSWYQQTPGQGLQFLFEYFSETQRNKGNFPGRFSGRQFSNSRSEMNVSTLELGDSALYLCASSSDSNSEKLFFGSGTQLSVL.

The chain combines TRBV24-1 with TRBJ2-5; 7 bases map to TRBD1. Germline CDR1 is KGHDR and CDR2 is SFDVKD. The CDR3 totals 14 residues. J lost 5 bases, V lost 0 bases, and 2 bases had no gene match. The CDR3 DNA reads TGTGCCACCAGTGATTTGAGGGGGCTCGAGACCCAGTACTTC. This gives the protein CATSDLRGLETQYF.

This clonotype was seen at least ten times. Here the CDR3 reads CASSHPVTDTQYF. The DNA for the CDR3 is TGTGCCAGCTCCCATCCGGTCACAGATACGCAGTATTTT. The chain links TRBV5-6 to TRBJ2-3; D ambiguous. Germline V CDR1 and CDR2: SGHDT, YYEEEE. The CDR3 spans 13 residues. Trimming shortened V by 7 bases and J by 2 bases, and 11 bases separated the two germline ends.

The V gene is TRBV5-1, the J gene TRBJ1-1; D is ambiguous. The V end was cut by 2 bases, the J end by 0 bases, with 8 bases between. There are 14 residues in the CDR3. The germline gives CDR1 SGHRS, CDR2 YFSETQ. The CDR3 loop is CASSLEPVNTEAFF. CDR3 coding DNA: TGCGCCAGCAGCTTAGAGCCGGTGAACACTGAAGCTTTCTTT.

Ten or more counts support this clonotype. The CDR3, as DNA: TGTGCCAGCTCCGACCCGGCAGGCTCGAACACCGGGGAGCTGTTTTTT. Translating it yields CASSDPAGSNTGELFF. The gene calls are TRBV5-4 and TRBJ2-2; no firm D call. The CDR3 length is 16 residues. Between the trimmed V and J ends, which lost 7 bases and 0 bases, there was a span of 16 bases. Germline loops: CDR1 SGHNT, CDR2 YYREEE (reference sequence).

Many counts were recorded for this clonotype. The chain employs TRBV20-1 and TRBJ1-4; D is uncertain. CDR1 DFQATT and CDR2 SNEGSKA come from the germline V gene (reference sequence). The CDR3 is 14 residues long. Trimming took 0 bases from V and 0 from J, leaving 5 bases between them. The CDR3 nucleotides are TGCAGTGCTAGAGAGGGATCAACTAATGAAAAACTGTTTTTT. This codes for CSAREGSTNEKLFF.

Many counts were recorded for this clonotype. V and J are TRBV5-5 and TRBJ1-2, with TRBD1 identical over 8 bases. The trim removed 4 bases at V and 0 bases at J, leaving 17 bases unmatched. This CDR3 region has 19 residues. The germline V gene has CDR1 SGHKS and CDR2 YYEKEE (reference sequence). The CDR3 nucleotides are TGTGCCAGCAGCCGGCTAATAGCGGACAGGGTACTTACTAACTATGGCTACACCTTC. This codes for CASSRLIADRVLTNYGYTF.